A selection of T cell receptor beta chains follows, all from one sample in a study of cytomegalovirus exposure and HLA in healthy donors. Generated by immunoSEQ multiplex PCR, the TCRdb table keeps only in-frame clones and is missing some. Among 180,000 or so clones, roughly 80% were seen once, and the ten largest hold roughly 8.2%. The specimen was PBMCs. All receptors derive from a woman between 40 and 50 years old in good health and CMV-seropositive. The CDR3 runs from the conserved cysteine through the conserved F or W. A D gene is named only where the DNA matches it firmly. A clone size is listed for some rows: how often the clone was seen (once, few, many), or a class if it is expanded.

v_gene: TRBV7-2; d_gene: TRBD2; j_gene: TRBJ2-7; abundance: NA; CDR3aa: CASSLLAGAYEQYF; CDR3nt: TGTGCCAGCAGCTTACTAGCGGGAGCCTACGAGCAGTACTTC
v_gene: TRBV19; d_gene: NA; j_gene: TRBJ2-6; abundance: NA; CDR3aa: CASSERTDPRGANVLTF; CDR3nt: TGTGCCAGTAGTGAAAGGACAGATCCCCGGGGGGCCAACGTCCTGACTTTC
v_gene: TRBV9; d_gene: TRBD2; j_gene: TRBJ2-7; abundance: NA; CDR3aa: CASSVSGTSSYEQYF; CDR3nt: TGTGCCAGCAGCGTCAGCGGGACCAGCTCCTACGAGCAGTACTTC
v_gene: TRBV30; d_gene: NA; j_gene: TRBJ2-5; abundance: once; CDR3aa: CAWRSYQETQYF; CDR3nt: TGTGCCTGGCGGTCCTACCAAGAGACCCAGTACTTC
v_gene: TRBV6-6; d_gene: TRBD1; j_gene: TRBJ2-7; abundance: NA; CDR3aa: CASSSPGQGDEQYF; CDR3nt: TGTGCCAGCAGCTCCCCGGGACAGGGGGACGAGCAGTACTTC
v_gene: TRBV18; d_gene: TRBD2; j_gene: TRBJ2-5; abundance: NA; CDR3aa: CASSPRAGGETQYF; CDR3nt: TGTGCCAGCTCACCGCGCGCGGGAGGAGAGACCCAGTACTTC
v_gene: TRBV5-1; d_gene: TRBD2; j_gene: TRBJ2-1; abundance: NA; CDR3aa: CASSSGLVAYNEQFF; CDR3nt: TGCGCCAGCAGTTCGGGACTAGTAGCCTACAATGAGCAGTTCTTC
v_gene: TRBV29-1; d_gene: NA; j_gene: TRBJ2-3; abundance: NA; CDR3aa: CSVAARARDTQYF; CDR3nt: TGCAGCGTTGCGGCCAGGGCGAGGGATACGCAGTATTTT
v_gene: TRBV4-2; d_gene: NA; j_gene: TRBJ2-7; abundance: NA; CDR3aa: CASSQADRDSSYEQYF; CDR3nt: TGTGCCAGCAGCCAGGCCGACCGGGATAGCTCCTACGAGCAGTACTTC
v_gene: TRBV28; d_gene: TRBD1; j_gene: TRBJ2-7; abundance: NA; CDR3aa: CASSSRDRVSYEQYF; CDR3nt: TGTGCCAGCAGTAGCCGGGACAGGGTCTCCTACGAGCAGTACTTC
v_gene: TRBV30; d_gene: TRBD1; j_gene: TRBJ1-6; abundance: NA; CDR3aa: CAWAADRDDSPLHF; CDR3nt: TGTGCCTGGGCTGCGGACAGGGATGATTCACCCCTCCACTTT
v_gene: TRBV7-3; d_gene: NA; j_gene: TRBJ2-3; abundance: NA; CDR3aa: CASSFVGGGTDTQYF; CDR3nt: TGTGCCAGCAGCTTTGTTGGGGGCGGCACAGATACGCAGTATTTT
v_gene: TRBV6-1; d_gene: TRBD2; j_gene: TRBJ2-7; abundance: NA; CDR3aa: CASRPLAGPAYEQYF; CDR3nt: TGTGCCAGCAGACCACTAGCGGGCCCCGCCTACGAGCAGTACTTC
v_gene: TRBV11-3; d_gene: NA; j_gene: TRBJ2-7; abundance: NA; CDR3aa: CASSVTGYEQYF; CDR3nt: TGTGCCAGCAGCGTCACAGGCTACGAGCAGTACTTC
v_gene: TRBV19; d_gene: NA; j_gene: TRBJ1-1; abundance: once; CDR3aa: CASREGGTEAFF; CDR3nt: TGTGCCAGTAGGGAGGGCGGCACTGAAGCTTTCTTT
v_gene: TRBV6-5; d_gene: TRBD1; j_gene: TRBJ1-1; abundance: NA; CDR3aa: CASSYSLRGHTEAFF; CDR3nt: TGTGCCAGCAGTTACTCGCTCAGGGGGCACACTGAAGCTTTCTTT
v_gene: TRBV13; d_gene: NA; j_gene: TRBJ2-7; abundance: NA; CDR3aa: CASSRTQPGTDEQYF; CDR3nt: TGTGCCAGCAGCCGTACTCAGCCCGGCACAGACGAGCAGTACTTC
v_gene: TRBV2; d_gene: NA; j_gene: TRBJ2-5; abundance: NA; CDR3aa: CALKRFLETQYF; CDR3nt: TGTGCCTTAAAGCGGTTTTTGGAGACCCAGTACTTC
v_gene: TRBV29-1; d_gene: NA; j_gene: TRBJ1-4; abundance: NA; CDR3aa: CSVKKEGGAGEKLFF; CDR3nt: TGCAGCGTCAAGAAAGAGGGAGGGGCGGGTGAAAAACTGTTTTTT
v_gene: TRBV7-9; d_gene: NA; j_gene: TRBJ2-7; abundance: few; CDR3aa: CASSSSGTFSYEQYF; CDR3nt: TGTGCCAGCAGCTCGTCCGGGACATTCTCCTACGAGCAGTACTTC
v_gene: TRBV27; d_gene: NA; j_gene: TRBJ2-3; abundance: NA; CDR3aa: CASSSPGGSTDTQYF; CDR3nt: TGTGCCAGCAGTTCACCCGGGGGAAGCACAGATACGCAGTATTTT
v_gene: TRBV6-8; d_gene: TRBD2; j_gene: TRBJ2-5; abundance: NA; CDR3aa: CASSQRGGLAVYQETQYF; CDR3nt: TGTGCCAGCAGCCAGAGGGGAGGACTAGCGGTGTACCAAGAGACCCAGTACTTC